This T cell receptor (beta chain) was captured in a study of OX40 agonist ivuxolimab in advanced cancers. For context, the study as a whole: The costimulatory receptor OX40 (CD134) was targeted by ivuxolimab, a fully human IgG2 agonistic monoclonal antibody. Intravenous ivuxolimab was administered to patients every 2 weeks at six dose levels: 0.01, 0.1, 0.3, 1.5, 3 and 10 mg/kg. Of the roughly 52 dose-escalation patients, hepatocellular carcinoma was present in about 20, melanoma in roughly 15, renal cell carcinoma in 9 and head and neck cancer in 9. The dose-escalation cohort was around 84% male with a mean age of roughly 60 years, ranging from roughly 23 to 90. Prior anti-PD-1, anti-PD-L1 or anti-CTLA-4 therapy was permitted, and about 40% of dose-escalation patients had received checkpoint inhibitors. Partial responses were achieved by three dose-escalation patients, of whom one had hepatocellular carcinoma and two had cutaneous melanoma. The purpose of peripheral TCRbeta sequencing was to test whether ivuxolimab changed TCR sequence diversity and led to clonal T-cell expansion. The paper describes the monotherapy dose-escalation part (N of about 47 patients) of the phase I trial of ivuxolimab.

As for this clone: Its antigen is unknown. There are no base qualities to consult, and no much larger clone falls within one base.

Patients with a history of autoimmune disease or receiving systemic immunosuppression were excluded from the trial. Peripheral blood for TCR sequencing was collected from all dose cohorts at baseline, on cycle 4 day 1, and on cycle 7 day 1. The samples were drawn from a first-in-human, open-label, multicenter phase I dose-escalation trial of ivuxolimab. The trial enrolled adults with locally advanced or metastatic head and neck squamous cell, hepatocellular, melanoma or renal cell carcinoma. Before TCR sequencing, CD4+ T cells and CD8+ T cells from peripheral blood were sorted into separate populations. Spanning cysteine to phenylalanine, the CDR3 consists of 14 amino acids. Just the 42-base CDR3 DNA is kept, in frame starting at base 1. The CDR1 and CDR2 encoded by the germline V gene (reference sequence) are LNHDA and SQIVND. The V end gives up 9 bases and the J end 5 bases, leaving 7 bases in the junction not matched to a gene.

What the study reported, not specific to this receptor: In partial responders in the 0.1-3.0 mg/kg groups, normalized peripheral clonal expansion was found to be among the lowest, especially among CD8+ T cells. Low levels of normalized T-cell clonal expansion were also seen in some patients who did not respond. At doses of 0.1 to 3.0 mg/kg, clonal expansion of both CD4+ and CD8+ T cells in blood was seen between baseline and week 6. After ivuxolimab, CD8+ T cells had more expanded clones than CD4+ T cells on average. Which antigens the clonally expanded peripheral T cells were specific for was not determined.

Genomic DNA was extracted from sorted cells for sequencing of the TCRbeta CDR3 region. TCRbeta CDR3 regions were sequenced using the immunoSEQ Assay. The source is immuneACCESS, and TCRdb retained only in-frame sequences with V and J called. Part of the clones is not carried over; for the studies checked, unresolved V genes explain less than half of this, and the remainder is unexplained. The sample has 30,000 to 45,000 clones on record, about 90% of them singletons. The top ten hold 25% to 35% of the sample. This specimen was CD4+ or CD8+ T cells sorted from blood, taken in a trial of the OX40 agonist ivuxolimab. This receptor was taken from an adult with an advanced solid tumor such as melanoma, head and neck, liver or kidney cancer. The chain is assembled from TRBV19 and TRBJ2-2, and 9 bases in between align with TRBD1. The sequence in DNA is TGTGCCAGCAACAGGGGGCGAGGGACCGGGGAGCTGTTTTTT. This encodes CASNRGRGTGELFF.